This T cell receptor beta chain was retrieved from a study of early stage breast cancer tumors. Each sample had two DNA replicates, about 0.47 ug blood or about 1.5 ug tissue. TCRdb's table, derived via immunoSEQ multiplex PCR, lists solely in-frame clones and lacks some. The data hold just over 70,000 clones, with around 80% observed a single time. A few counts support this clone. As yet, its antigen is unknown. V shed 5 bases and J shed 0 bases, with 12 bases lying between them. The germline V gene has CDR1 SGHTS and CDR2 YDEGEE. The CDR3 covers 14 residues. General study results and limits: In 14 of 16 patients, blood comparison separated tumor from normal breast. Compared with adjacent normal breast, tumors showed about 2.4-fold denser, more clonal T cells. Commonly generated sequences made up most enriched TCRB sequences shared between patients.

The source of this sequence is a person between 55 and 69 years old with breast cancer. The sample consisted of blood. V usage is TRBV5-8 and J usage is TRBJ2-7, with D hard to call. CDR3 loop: CASRSRRSSYEQYF. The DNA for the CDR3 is TGTGCCAGCAGGTCCCGACGGAGCTCCTACGAGCAGTACTTC.